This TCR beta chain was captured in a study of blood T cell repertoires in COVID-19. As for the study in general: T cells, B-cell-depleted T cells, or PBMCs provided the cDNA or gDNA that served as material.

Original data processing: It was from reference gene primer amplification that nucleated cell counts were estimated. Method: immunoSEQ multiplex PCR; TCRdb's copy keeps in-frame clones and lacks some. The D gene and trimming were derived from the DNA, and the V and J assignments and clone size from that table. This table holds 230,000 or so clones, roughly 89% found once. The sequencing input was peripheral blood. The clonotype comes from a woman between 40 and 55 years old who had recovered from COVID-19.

CDR3 DNA: TGTGCCAGCAGTTACGATACCAGGGGAAATAGCAATCAGCCCCAGCATTTT. It yields the protein CASSYDTRGNSNQPQHF. V usage is TRBV6-2 or TRBV6-3 and J usage is TRBJ1-5, with D perhaps TRBD1 (6 bases). Trimming stripped 2 bases from V and 0 bases from J, with 14 bases between. Germline V gene sequence: CDR1 MNHEY, CDR2 SVGEGT. The CDR3 consists of 17 residues.